This TCR beta chain is drawn from a study of shared T cell receptors in the human thymus. This clone was counted only a few times. Trimming cost V 5 bases and J 5 bases; bases outside gene matches: 9. Germline V gives CDR1 SGHDN, CDR2 FVKESK. This CDR3 is built from 15 residues. This table comes from immunoSEQ multiplex PCR, and its TCRdb copy is limited to in-frame clones, with some not included. The table records 450,000 to 650,000 clones, around three quarters of them present only once. These data were also reused for a study on human thymus T cells. From that paper: The people who donated were healthy Finnish babies having corrective surgery for congenital heart defects. The thymus was resected at corrective cardiac surgery. Among thymic and blood repertoires, usage of V and J genes appeared biased. Overlap was high between thymic repertoires from unrelated individuals, as reported in related research.

Sample: thymocytes. This sequence joins TRBV14 and TRBJ1-3, with 7 bases aligning to TRBD1. This TCR was recovered from a boy under three years old with a congenital heart defect. The CDR3 DNA sequence: TGTGCCAGCAGCGTCCGGACAGGTCTTAGAAACACCATATATTTT. It is translated as CASSVRTGLRNTIYF.